The 18 T cell receptor beta chains reported below all come from one sample, sequenced in a study of T cell repertoires in cytomegalovirus infection. TCRdb processed the reads anew with MiXCR; each CDR3 protein has one entry. The data contain some 230,000 distinct CDR3 sequences, roughly 22% of them seen just once; the ten biggest clones take up 15% to 20%. The sample consisted of CD8+ T cells from PBMCs. The origin of the receptors is a human donor in good health (CMV status not recorded). Some clones in this sample may be carry-over from other donors' samples.

About this clonotype itself: With a much larger clone just one base away, this may be a read error. The J gene is TRBJ2-5, the V gene TRBV11-3, with TRBD2 identical over 11 bases. J gave up 8 bases and V 5 bases, and 13 bases lay outside the gene matches. The CDR3 covers 16 residues. Looked up from germline, CDR1 is SGHNT and CDR2 is YENEEA. The CDR3 DNA reads as TGTGCCAGCAGCGTACGTGAAGTAGCGGGGGGGAATACCCAGTACTTC. Protein sequence: CASSVREVAGGNTQYF.

The chain couples TRBV20-1 to TRBJ2-1; 10 nucleotides agree with TRBD2. V gave up 0 bases and J gave up 9 bases; unmatched junction bases: 8. CDR1 is DFQATT and CDR2 is SNEGSKA in the germline V gene (reference sequence). The CDR3 totals 15 residues. The CDR3 is CSARDTSGALGEQFF. CDR3 sequence (DNA): TGCAGTGCTAGAGATACTAGCGGGGCCCTCGGTGAGCAGTTCTTC.

This clonotype was counted at least ten times. This chain links TRBV28 with TRBJ2-3; tentative D call: TRBD2 (6 bases). This CDR3 spans 14 amino acids. V lost 6 bases to trimming and J lost 6 bases, with 16 bases between them. CDR1 and CDR2 (germline): MDHEN, SYDVKM. The CDR3 spells CASSRGLAGDTQYF. The CDR3 DNA reads as TGTGCCAGCAGCCGGGGGTTGGCGGGCGATACGCAGTATTTT.

A few counts support this clonotype. The J gene is TRBJ2-1, the V gene TRBV7-8; 9 positions agree with TRBD2. Germline loops: CDR1 SGHVS, CDR2 FQNEAQ. After removal of 1 base from V and 9 bases from J, the junction contained 4 bases not matched to a gene. The CDR3 sequence is 14 residues long. This CDR3 is CASSLVAGEVEQFF. The DNA of the CDR3 is TGTGCCAGCAGCTTAGTAGCGGGGGAGGTTGAGCAGTTCTTC.

The rearrangement joins TRBV29-1 to TRBJ2-7; possibly TRBD2 for D (6 bases). V lost 4 bases to trimming and J lost 3 bases, with 13 bases between them. The CDR3 covers 13 residues. The germline CDR1 and CDR2 sequences are SQVTM and ANQGSEA. CDR3 protein: CSVVTGDHYEQYF. As DNA, the CDR3 is TGCAGCGTTGTAACGGGGGACCACTACGAGCAGTACTTC.

This clonotype was seen more than once but under ten times. A read error may be the cause here, since a much bigger clone is one base away. J is TRBJ2-1 and V is TRBV5-5, with TRBD2 matching 10 bases. CDR1 and CDR2 (germline): SGHKS, YYEKEE (reference sequence). The CDR3 length is 15 residues. The CDR3 loop reads CVSSFRLAGDNEQFF. The CDR3 DNA follows: TGTGTCAGCAGCTTCAGGCTAGCGGGGGACAATGAGCAGTTCTTC.

This chain connects TRBV10-3 to TRBJ1-4; the D is unclear. The germline V gene has CDR1 ENHRY and CDR2 SYGVKD. Trimming took off 5 bases at V and 8 bases at J, with 9 bases between the two ends. CDR3 size: 12 residues. CDR3 in DNA: TGTGCCATCAGTTCCAATGTGGAAAAACTGTTTTTT. This encodes CAISSNVEKLFF.

This clonotype appeared a few times. This chain links TRBV20-1 with TRBJ1-5; TRBD1 agrees at 7 bases. With 6 bases clipped from V and 7 bases from J, the junction kept 12 bases outside the gene matches. The CDR3 has 14 amino acids. Germline loops: CDR1 DFQATT, CDR2 SNEGSKA (reference sequence). The CDR3 bases are TGCAGTGCCAGGGGGGGGGGCTGGGGGCAGCCCCAGCATTTT. Protein product: CSARGGGWGQPQHF.

This clonotype has a handful of counts. This chain uses TRBV6-2 or TRBV6-3 with TRBJ1-1; D gene uncertain. The germline V gene encodes CDR1 MNHEY and CDR2 SVGEGT. The CDR3 loop spans 13 amino acids. With 2 bases removed from V and 5 bases from J, the gap between germline ends came to 9 bases. The CDR3 reads CASSYGSLTEAFF. In DNA form, the CDR3 reads TGTGCCAGCAGTTACGGGAGTTTGACTGAAGCTTTCTTT.

This clonotype was detected many times. The chain links TRBV7-2 to TRBJ1-1; no firm D call. The germline V gene has CDR1 SGHTA and CDR2 FQGNSA. Between the trimmed V and J ends, which lost 5 bases and 5 bases, there was a span of 15 bases. CDR3 length equals 14 residues. The CDR3 loop reads CASSDLRGLTEAFF. The CDR3 bases are TGTGCCAGCAGCGACCTCAGAGGCTTGACTGAAGCTTTCTTT.

This clonotype appeared once. The chain joins TRBV29-1 to TRBJ2-7; no clear D. This CDR3 has 14 residues. V lost 6 bases and J 2 bases, leaving 17 bases between the germline ends. The germline gives CDR1 SQVTM, CDR2 ANQGSEA. The CDR3 DNA reads as TGCAGCGTAGGGCCAGCACCTCCTCCCTACGAGCAGTACTTC. It codes for CSVGPAPPPYEQYF.

The V and J genes are TRBV19 and TRBJ2-1; D might be TRBD1 or TRBD2, each matching 5 bases. Germline V lookup: CDR1 LNHDA, CDR2 SQIVND (reference sequence). V shed 9 bases and J shed 7 bases, with 16 bases lying between them. The CDR3 has 13 residues. In nucleotides, the CDR3 is TGTGCCAGCAAAGAGGGGCGGTGGAATGAGCAGTTCTTC. Translation gives CASKEGRWNEQFF.

The chain employs TRBV10-3 and TRBJ2-5, with TRBD2 matching over 10 bases. The CDR3 is 17 residues long. The trim removed 6 bases at V and 3 bases at J, leaving 13 bases unmatched. Per the germline V gene, CDR1 is ENHRY and CDR2 is SYGVKD. The CDR3 nucleotides read TGTGCCATCAGGGAAGTTAGAAGAGGACTAGCGGAAGAGACCCAGTACTTC. Protein: CAIREVRRGLAEETQYF.

This clonotype was observed many times. V usage is TRBV7-9 and J usage is TRBJ2-1, with D possibly matching TRBD2 (6 bases). CDR1 is SEHNR and CDR2 is FQNEAQ in the germline V gene (reference sequence). V was pared by 5 bases and J by 11 bases, with 25 bases between. CDR3 length: 16 amino acids. Here the CDR3 reads CASSPGEPGLVLKQFF. Here the CDR3 DNA reads TGTGCCAGCAGCCCCGGGGAACCGGGACTCGTTTTAAAGCAGTTCTTC.

The chain links TRBV11-1 to TRBJ2-3; D uncertain. CDR1 is SGHAT and CDR2 is FQDESV in the germline V gene (reference sequence). The CDR3 loop spans 19 amino acids. V gave up 5 bases and J gave up 0 bases, with 24 bases separating them. The CDR3 coding sequence is TGTGCCAGCAGCACGGCTCTGGGCGGAGAACGATGGAGCACAGATACGCAGTATTTT. Translated: CASSTALGGERWSTDTQYF.

This clonotype was detected only a few times. CDR3 bases: TGTGCCAGCAGCTTGGCCGGACCCACGGGGGATGGCTACACCTTC. It codes for CASSLAGPTGDGYTF. V is TRBV5-4 and J is TRBJ1-2, with D tentatively TRBD1 (5 bases). CDR1 is SGHNT, CDR2 YYREEE, per germline (reference sequence). Trimming removed 0 bases from V and 6 bases from J, with 15 bases in between. The CDR3 is made up of 15 amino acids. Combining the CDR3 with reference TRBV5-4 and TRBJ1-2 gives the whole variable domain ETGVTQSPTHLIKTRGQQVTLRCSSQSGHNTVSWYQQALGQGPQFIFQYYREEENGRGNFPPRFSGLQFPNYSSELNVNALELDDSALYLCASSLAGPTGDGYTFGSGTRLTVV.

V and J are TRBV7-9 and TRBJ2-1; D is possibly TRBD1 or TRBD2 (5 bases each). This CDR3 has 12 amino acids. V lost 8 bases and J 4 bases, leaving 9 bases between the germline ends. Germline V gives CDR1 SEHNR, CDR2 FQNEAQ (reference sequence). CDR3 DNA: TGTGCCAGCGGGGACCAGTACAATGAGCAGTTCTTC. Amino acids: CASGDQYNEQFF.

Comments on this clonotype: Compared with germline, one end of the junction differs, possibly owing to a read error. This chain joins TRBV6-6 and TRBJ2-2; 9 bases are a match to TRBD2. The CDR3 loop spans 17 amino acids. From germline, CDR1 is MNHNY and CDR2 SVGAGI (reference sequence). The CDR3 DNA is TGTTCCAGCAGTTACGAGACTAGCGGTCAGGGCACCGGGGAGCTGTTTTTT. Its protein is CSSSYETSGQGTGELFF.